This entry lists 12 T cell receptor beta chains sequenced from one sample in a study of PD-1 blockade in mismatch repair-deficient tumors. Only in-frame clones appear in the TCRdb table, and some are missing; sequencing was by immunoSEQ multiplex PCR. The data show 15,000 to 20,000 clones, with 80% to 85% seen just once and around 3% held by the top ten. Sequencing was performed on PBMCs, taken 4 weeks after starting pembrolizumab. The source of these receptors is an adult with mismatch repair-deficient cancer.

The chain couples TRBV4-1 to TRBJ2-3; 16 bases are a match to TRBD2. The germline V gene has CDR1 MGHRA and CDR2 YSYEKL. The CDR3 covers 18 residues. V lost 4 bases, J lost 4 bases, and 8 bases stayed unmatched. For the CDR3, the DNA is TGCGCCAGCAGCCGATCGGGACTAGCGGGAGGGGGGTCAGATACGCAGTATTTT. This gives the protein CASSRSGLAGGGSDTQYF.

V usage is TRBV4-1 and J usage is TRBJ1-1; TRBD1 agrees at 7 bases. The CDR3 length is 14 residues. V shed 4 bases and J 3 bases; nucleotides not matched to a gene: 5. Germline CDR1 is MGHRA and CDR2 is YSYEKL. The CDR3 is CASSLTGVHTEAFF. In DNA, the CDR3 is TGCGCCAGCAGCCTTACAGGGGTCCACACTGAAGCTTTCTTT.

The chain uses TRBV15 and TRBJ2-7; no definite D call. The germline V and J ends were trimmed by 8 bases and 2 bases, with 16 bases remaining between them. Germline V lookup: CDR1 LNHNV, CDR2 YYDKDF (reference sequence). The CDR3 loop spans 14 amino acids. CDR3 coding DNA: TGTGCCACCGCCCGCGGAGCAGACCCCTACGAGCAGTACTTC. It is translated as CATARGADPYEQYF.

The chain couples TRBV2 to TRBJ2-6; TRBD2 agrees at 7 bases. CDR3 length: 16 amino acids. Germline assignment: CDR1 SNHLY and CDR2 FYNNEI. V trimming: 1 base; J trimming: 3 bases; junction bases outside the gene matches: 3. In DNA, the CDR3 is TGTGCCAGCAGTGAAGATAAGCGGGGTGGGGCCAACGTCCTGACTTTC. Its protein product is CASSEDKRGGANVLTF.

The CDR3 DNA sequence: TGTGCCAGCAGTTATAGCACTAGCTACAATGAGCAGTTCTTC. Its protein is CASSYSTSYNEQFF. The J gene is TRBJ2-1, the V gene TRBV6-9; the D gene is possibly TRBD2 (5 bases). Trimming pared 2 bases from V and 3 bases from J, leaving 8 bases between. There are 14 residues in the CDR3. Germline assignment: CDR1 MNHGY and CDR2 SVAAGI.

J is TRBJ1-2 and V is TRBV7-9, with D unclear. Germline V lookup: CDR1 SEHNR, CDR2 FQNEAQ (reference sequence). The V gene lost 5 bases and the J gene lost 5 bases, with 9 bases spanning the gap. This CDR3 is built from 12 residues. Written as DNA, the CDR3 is TGTGCCAGCAGCACAAACCGATATGGCTACACCTTC. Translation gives CASSTNRYGYTF.

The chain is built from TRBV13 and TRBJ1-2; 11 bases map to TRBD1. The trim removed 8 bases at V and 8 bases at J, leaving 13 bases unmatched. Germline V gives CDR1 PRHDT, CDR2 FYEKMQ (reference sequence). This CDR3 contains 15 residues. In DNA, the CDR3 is TGTGCCAGCCAAAATTTTCTTGGACAGGGGGCCGGCTACACCTTC. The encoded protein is CASQNFLGQGAGYTF.

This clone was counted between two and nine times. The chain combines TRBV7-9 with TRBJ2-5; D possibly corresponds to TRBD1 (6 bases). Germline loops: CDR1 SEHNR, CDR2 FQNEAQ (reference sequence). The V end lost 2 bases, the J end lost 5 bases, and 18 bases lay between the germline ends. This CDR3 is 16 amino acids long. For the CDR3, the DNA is TGTGCCAGCAGCTTAAACGCGGCAGGGGATAGGGAGACCCAGTACTTC. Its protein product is CASSLNAAGDRETQYF.

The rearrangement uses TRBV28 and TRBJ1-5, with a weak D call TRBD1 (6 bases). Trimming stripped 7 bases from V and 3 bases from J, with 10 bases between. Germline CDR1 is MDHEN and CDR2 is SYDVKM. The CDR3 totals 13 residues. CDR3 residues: CASIAGVNQPQHF. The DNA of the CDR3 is TGTGCCAGCATAGCAGGGGTCAATCAGCCCCAGCATTTT.

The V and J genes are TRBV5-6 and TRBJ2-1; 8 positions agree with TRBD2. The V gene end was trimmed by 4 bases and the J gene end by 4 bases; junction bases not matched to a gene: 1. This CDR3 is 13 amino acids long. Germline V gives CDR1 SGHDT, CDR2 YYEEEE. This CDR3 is CASSRGGYNEQFF. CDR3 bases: TGTGCCAGCAGCCGGGGGGGGTACAATGAGCAGTTCTTC. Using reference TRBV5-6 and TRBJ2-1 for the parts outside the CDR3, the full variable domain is DAGVTQSPTHLIKTRGQQVTLRCSPKSGHDTVSWYQQALGQGPQFIFQYYEEEERQRGNFPDRFSGHQFPNYSSELNVNALLLGDSALYLCASSRGGYNEQFFGPGTRLTVL.

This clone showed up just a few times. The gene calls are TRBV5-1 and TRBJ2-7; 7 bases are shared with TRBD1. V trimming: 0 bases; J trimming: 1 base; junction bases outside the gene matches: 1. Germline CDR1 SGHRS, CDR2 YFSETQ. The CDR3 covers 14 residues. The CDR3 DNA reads TGCGCCAGCAGCTTGGGGGACAGATCCTACGAGCAGTACTTC. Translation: CASSLGDRSYEQYF.

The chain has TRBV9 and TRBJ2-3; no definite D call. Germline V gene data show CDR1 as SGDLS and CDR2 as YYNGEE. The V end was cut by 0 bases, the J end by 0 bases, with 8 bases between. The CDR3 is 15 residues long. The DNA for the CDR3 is TGTGCCAGCAGCGTAGCCCCGACTAGCACAGATACGCAGTATTTT. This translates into CASSVAPTSTDTQYF. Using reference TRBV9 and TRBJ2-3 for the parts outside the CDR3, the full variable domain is DSGVTQTPKHLITATGQRVTLRCSPRSGDLSVYWYQQSLDQGLQFLIQYYNGEERAKGNILERFSAQQFPDLHSELNLSSLELGDSALYFCASSVAPTSTDTQYFGPGTRLTVL.